The clone carrying this TCR beta chain was counted a few times. Its antigen is unidentified. These data are taken from a study of regulatory T cells in long-lasting Graves disease. The authors built TCR beta libraries using iRepertoire HTBI primers and Arm-PCR of CDR3 regions. MiXCR, applied by TCRdb to the multiplex PCR reads, yields one record per CDR3 protein. The data show over 350,000 distinct CDR3 sequences, with about 15% seen just once and roughly 7.7% held by the top ten. The ends lost 5 bases at V and 5 bases at J; junction bases unmatched: 14. Germline CDR1 is KGHSH and CDR2 is LQKENI. This CDR3 has 17 residues. Described time point: newly diagnosed GD, antithyroid drugs for less than 3 months. PBMC RNA served as the TCR library source. Study results and caveats: Persistent disease preferred TRBV28, TRBJ1-2 and TRBJ2-5. Thyroid tissue went unexamined; only peripheral blood was analyzed.

In addition, the sample was reused for a study of T cells in Graves' hyperthyroidism and ophthalmopathy.

The receptor was isolated from a woman between 40 and 55 years old with Graves disease. The chain carries TRBV18 and TRBJ2-7, with 11 bases matching TRBD2. This specimen consisted of peripheral blood mononuclear cells (PBMCs), obtained at new diagnosis, from a patient treated with antithyroid drugs. The CDR3 DNA reads as TGTGCCAGCTCAAACACTGTAACTAGCGGGAGTTTAGACGAGCAGTACTTC. Translated: CASSNTVTSGSLDEQYF.